This entry lists 8 T cell receptor beta chains sequenced from one sample in a study of cytomegalovirus exposure and HLA in healthy donors. Assay used: immunoSEQ multiplex PCR; TCRdb lists only in-frame clones, some missing. The table has some 200,000 clones, around 80% seen once. The sample consisted of PBMCs. These receptors all stem from a woman in her 30s in good health and CMV-seropositive.

The rearrangement links TRBV5-4 to TRBJ2-7; D possibly corresponds to TRBD1 (6 bases). V lost 0 bases, J lost 2 bases, and 12 bases lay in between. The germline V gene encodes CDR1 SGHNT and CDR2 YYREEE (reference sequence). CDR3 length equals 15 residues. CDR3 in DNA: TGTGCCAGCAGCTTGGCCTCCGGGACAACCTACGAGCAGTACTTC. It codes for CASSLASGTTYEQYF.

The chain links TRBV9 to TRBJ2-7, with 8 bases identical to TRBD1. Looked up from germline, CDR1 is SGDLS and CDR2 is YYNGEE. The CDR3 loop spans 16 amino acids. The V and J ends lost 0 bases and 5 bases, in that order; junction bases with no gene match: 10. The CDR3 sequence: CASSVVEGQGYDEQYF. The CDR3 nucleotides are TGTGCCAGCAGCGTAGTGGAAGGACAGGGTTATGACGAGCAGTACTTC.

Worth noting for this clone: At the DNA level, this CDR3 is encoded by other sequences in the same sample as well. The chain is built from TRBV5-1 and TRBJ1-5; D might be TRBD1 (6 bases). CDR3 size: 13 residues. V lost 2 bases, J lost 7 bases, and 10 bases lay in between. CDR1 and CDR2 (germline): SGHRS, YFSETQ. CDR3 DNA sequence: TGCGCCAGCAGCTTAACAGGGAACCAGCCCCAGCATTTT. Its translation is CASSLTGNQPQHF.

In this sample, this clone turned up once. Other DNA sequences in this specimen translate into the identical CDR3. This chain joins TRBV9 and TRBJ2-3; tentative D call: TRBD2 (5 bases). The CDR3 length is 12 residues. Germline lookup yields CDR1 SGDLS and CDR2 YYNGEE. Trimming shortened V by 3 bases and J by 3 bases, and 5 bases separated the two germline ends. The CDR3 sequence is CASSGGTDTQYF. The CDR3 DNA is TGTGCCAGCAGCGGCGGGACAGATACGCAGTATTTT. The whole variable domain, remainder taken from reference TRBV9 and TRBJ2-3, is DSGVTQTPKHLITATGQRVTLRCSPRSGDLSVYWYQQSLDQGLQFLIQYYNGEERAKGNILERFSAQQFPDLHSELNLSSLELGDSALYFCASSGGTDTQYFGPGTRLTVL.

The V call is TRBV6-5, the J call TRBJ2-7; D not certain. In germline, CDR1 is MNHEY, CDR2 SVGAGI. The CDR3 runs 10 residues. The germline V and J ends were trimmed by 5 bases and 7 bases, with 6 bases remaining between them. The CDR3 region is CASSEWEQYF. CDR3 DNA sequence: TGTGCCAGCAGTGAGTGGGAGCAGTACTTC.

The chain uses TRBV9 and TRBJ2-5; 8 positions match TRBD1. With V trimmed by 4 bases and J by 1 base, 6 bases remained unmatched. CDR1 and CDR2 (germline): SGDLS, YYNGEE. This CDR3 spans 15 amino acids. In nucleotides, the CDR3 is TGTGCCAGCAGCCCCCGGACAGGGACCCAAGAGACCCAGTACTTC. It yields the protein CASSPRTGTQETQYF.

The V call is TRBV27, the J call TRBJ2-6; 8 nucleotides line up with TRBD1. The V gene's germline CDR1 is MNHEY and CDR2 SMNVEV (reference sequence). The CDR3 has 17 amino acids. Germline trimming cut 5 bases from V and 1 base from J; bases unmatched to any gene: 7. Here the CDR3 DNA reads TGTGCCAGCAGTCCCCGGACAGGGACGTCTGGGGCCAACGTCCTGACTTTC. Encoded protein: CASSPRTGTSGANVLTF.

This clone came up a few times. The V call is TRBV6-5, the J call TRBJ1-2, with D maybe TRBD1 (6 bases). There are 14 residues in the CDR3. Trimming took off 6 bases at V and 4 bases at J, with 15 bases between the two ends. Germline V gives CDR1 MNHEY, CDR2 SVGAGI. The CDR3 bases are TGTGCCAGCAGCCCCGGGACAAGGGTCTATGGCTACACCTTC. As protein: CASSPGTRVYGYTF.